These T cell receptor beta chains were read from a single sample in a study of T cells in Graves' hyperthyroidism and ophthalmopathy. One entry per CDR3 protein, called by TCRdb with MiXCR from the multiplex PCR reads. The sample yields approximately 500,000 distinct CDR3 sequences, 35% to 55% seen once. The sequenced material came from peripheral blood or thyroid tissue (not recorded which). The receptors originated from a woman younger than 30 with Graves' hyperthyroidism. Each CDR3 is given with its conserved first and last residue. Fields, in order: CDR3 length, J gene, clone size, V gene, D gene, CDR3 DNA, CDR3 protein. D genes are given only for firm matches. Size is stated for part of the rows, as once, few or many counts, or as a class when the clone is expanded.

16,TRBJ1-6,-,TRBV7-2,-,TGTGCCAGCAGCTCCCTAGCTCTGGAGAATAATTCACCCCTCCACTTT,CASSSLALENNSPLHF
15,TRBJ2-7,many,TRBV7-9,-,TGTGCCAGCAGCCCGTCTAGGTCGAGCTCCTACGAGCAGTACTTC,CASSPSRSSSYEQYF
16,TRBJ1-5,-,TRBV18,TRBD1,TGTGCCAGCTCACCACGGGACAGGGGTAACAATCAGCCCCAGCATTTT,CASSPRDRGNNQPQHF
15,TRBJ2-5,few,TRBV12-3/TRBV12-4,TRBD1,TGTGCCAGCAGTGAAGGGGTGACAGGGGACGGGACCCAGTACTTC,CASSEGVTGDGTQYF
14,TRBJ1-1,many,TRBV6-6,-,TGTGCCAGCAGTTACGGAGGAGAGGGACTTGAAGCTTTCTTT,CASSYGGEGLEAFF
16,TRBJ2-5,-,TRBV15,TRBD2,TGTGCCACCAGCAGCCCAGAGGGAGGGACCTCAGAGACCCAGTACTTC,CATSSPEGGTSETQYF
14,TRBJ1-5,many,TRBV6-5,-,TGTGCCAGCAGTATACAGGGTGGCGGTCAGCCCCAGCATTTT,CASSIQGGGQPQHF
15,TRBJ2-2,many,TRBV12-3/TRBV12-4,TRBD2,TGTGCCAGCAGTCCCGGGACTAGCGGGACCGGGGAGCTGTTTTTT,CASSPGTSGTGELFF
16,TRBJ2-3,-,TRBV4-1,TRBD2,TGCGCCAGCAGCCAAGTGGCGGGAGGAAGCACAGATACGCAGTATTTT,CASSQVAGGSTDTQYF
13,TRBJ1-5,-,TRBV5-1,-,TGCGCCAGCAGCTTGAGGGACGGACAGCCCCAGCATTTT,CASSLRDGQPQHF
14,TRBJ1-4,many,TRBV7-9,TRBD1,TGTGCCAGCAGCTGGACAGGTAGTAATGAAAAACTGTTTTTT,CASSWTGSNEKLFF
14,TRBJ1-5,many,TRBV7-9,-,TGTGCCAGCAGCTTATTGGACAGAAATCAGCCCCAGCATTTT,CASSLLDRNQPQHF
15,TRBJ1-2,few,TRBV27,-,TGTGCCAGCAGTTTATCTGGGTTAGGGGGCTATGGCTACACCTTC,CASSLSGLGGYGYTF
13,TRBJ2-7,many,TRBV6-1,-,TGTGCCAGCAGCAGGACGCGCTTCTACGAGCAGTACTTC,CASSRTRFYEQYF
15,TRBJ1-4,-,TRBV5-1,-,TGCGCCAGCAGCTGGACCGGGACACGCACTGAAAAACTGTTTTTT,CASSWTGTRTEKLFF